This TCR beta chain was retrieved from a study of T cell responses to AZD1222 COVID-19 vaccine (dated by TCRdb to the early 2020s). With regard to the full study: A total of about 250 trial participants underwent TCR sequencing, of whom 200 to 220 had received two doses of AZD1222 and roughly 26 had received two doses of the MenACWY control vaccine. Enrollment into the trials was organized by age into subgroups of 18-55, 56-69 and 70-plus years, and those subgroups contained roughly 150, 30 and 60 TCR-sequenced participants, respectively. Results the study describes overall, beyond this receptor: Only 5 to 7 AZD1222 recipients were SARS-CoV-2 seropositive at baseline, limiting conclusions about previously exposed vaccinees. Most participants were white British and females outnumbered males, and the authors suggested that clonal diversity may have been underestimated. Because no samples from the day 14 peak response were available, repertoires could be characterized only after the peak T cell response. The whole spike protein was spanned by vaccine-associated CD4 TCRs, and dominant responses were seen in regions 160-218 and 743-854. The 56-69-year group was small, and its depth increase did not reach significance, likely because of low power. Nearly half of unique spike-specific TCRs reportedly recognized epitopes outside regions mutated in the B.1.351 and B.1.1.7 variants. A significant rise in spike-specific TCR breadth and depth was observed after two AZD1222 doses relative to day 0 and relative to MenACWY recipients.

The CDR3 regions of human TCRbeta chains were subjected to immunosequencing. The original methods were these. TCRs in the repertoires were compared against a reference library of SARS-CoV-2-specific TCRs that had been generated with the MIRA antigen-specificity platform. Breadth meant the fraction of unique TCRs that were SARS-CoV-2-associated, whereas depth meant the fraction of total T cells that were SARS-CoV-2-associated. Using the MIRA data, every spike-specific TCR was mapped to the spike region that the TCR reacted to and assigned to either a CD4 or a CD8 class. Log10-transformed breadth and depth values were compared by one-way ANOVA with Sidak's multiple comparisons tests. The source is immuneACCESS, and TCRdb retained only in-frame sequences with V and J called. Part of the clones is not carried over; for the studies checked, unresolved V genes explain less than half of this, and the remainder is unexplained. The V and J calls and the clone size are those of that table, but D and trimming were determined from the DNA. The sample table holds about 140,000 clones, of which more than 75% were seen once. Of the sample, 2.5% to 3.5% falls within the top ten clones.

Sequences SGHRS (CDR1) and YFSETQ (CDR2) are obtained from the germline V gene. Taken from cysteine to phenylalanine, the CDR3 has 19 residues. Kept here is only the CDR3 DNA, which spans 57 bases and is read in frame from base 1. The junction shows trimming of 3 bases on V and 0 bases on J, and the gene matches do not reach 9 bases of it. About this clone itself: It lacks a known antigen. No quality values exist for individual bases; no much larger clone is one base distant.

The time point label of this sample denotes: about 28 days (+/-7) after the second vaccine dose. Because spike-specific TCR depth and breadth did not differ between the two schedules, AZD1222 recipients who got a second dose at roughly 4 weeks were pooled with those who got a second dose at roughly 12 weeks. Samples from vaccinated people were obtained from the UK trials COV001 and COV002, which included a single-blind randomized controlled phase 2/3 trial of AZD1222 (ChAdOx1 nCoV-19) in healthy adults. Trial participant PBMC samples were collected at day 0 and day 28 after the second dose for TCRbeta chain sequencing.

Recombination linked TRBV5-1 to TRBJ2-1, with TRBD2 matching 13 junction bases. The TCR originated in an adult who received the AZD1222 COVID-19 vaccine. The material sequenced was peripheral blood, taken 28 days after the second AZD1222 dose. The sequence in DNA is TGCGCCAGCAGCTCCCCCGGGACTAGCGGGATTACCTCCTACAATGAGCAGTTCTTC. The translation is CASSSPGTSGITSYNEQFF.